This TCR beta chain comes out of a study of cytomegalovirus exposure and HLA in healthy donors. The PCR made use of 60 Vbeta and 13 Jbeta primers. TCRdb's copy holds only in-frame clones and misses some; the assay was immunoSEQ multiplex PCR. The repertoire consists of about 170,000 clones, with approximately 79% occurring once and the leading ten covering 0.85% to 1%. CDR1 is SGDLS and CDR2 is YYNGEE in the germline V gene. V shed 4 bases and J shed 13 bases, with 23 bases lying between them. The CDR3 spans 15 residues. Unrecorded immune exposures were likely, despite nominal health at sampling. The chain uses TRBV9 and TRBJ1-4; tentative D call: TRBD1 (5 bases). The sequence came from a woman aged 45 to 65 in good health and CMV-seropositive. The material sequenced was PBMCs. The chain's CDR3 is CASSPWDSLSNGLFF. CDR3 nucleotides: TGTGCCAGCAGCCCTTGGGACTCCCTATCGAACGGACTGTTTTTT.